Listed below are T cell receptor beta chains from one sample, sequenced in a study of cytomegalovirus exposure and HLA in healthy donors. Only in-frame clones appear in the TCRdb table, and some are missing; sequencing was by immunoSEQ multiplex PCR. Seen here are roughly 100,000 clones, about 71% observed once, and the top ten hold 0.6% to 1%. Material for sequencing was PBMCs. These receptors were collected from a boy aged 10-17 years in good health and CMV-seronegative. The CDR3 runs from the conserved cysteine through the conserved F or W. A D gene is named only where the DNA matches it firmly. Clone size appears in some rows only: once, few, many, or a class for an expanded clone.

V gene	clone size	J gene	D gene	CDR3 DNA	CDR3 protein
TRBV6-1	NA	TRBJ1-5	NA	TGTGCCAGCAGTGAAGGGTGGGGGCCTCAGCCCCAGCATTTT	CASSEGWGPQPQHF
TRBV9	NA	TRBJ2-7	NA	TGTGCCAGCAGCACCGACGCCGGGACATTCATCTACGAGCAGTACTTC	CASSTDAGTFIYEQYF
TRBV5-1	NA	TRBJ2-5	NA	TGCGCCACGGGAATGGGAGGTCAAGAGACCCAGTACTTC	CATGMGGQETQYF
TRBV30	NA	TRBJ2-7	TRBD1	TGTGCCTGGATAAGGCGGCTCCAGGGGGCCTTGGACGAGCAGTACTTC	CAWIRRLQGALDEQYF
TRBV11-2	NA	TRBJ2-7	NA	TGTGCCAGCAGCTTAGTATTCGCATCGAGCGAGCAGTACTTC	CASSLVFASSEQYF
TRBV30	NA	TRBJ1-2	TRBD1	TGTGCCTGGAGTGGGGACAGGGGGCCTCTCTATGGCTACACCTTC	CAWSGDRGPLYGYTF
TRBV27	few	TRBJ2-7	TRBD2	TGTGCCAGCAGTTTATTCCCTAGCGGGGGATACGAGCAGTACTTC	CASSLFPSGGYEQYF
TRBV6-1	NA	TRBJ1-5	TRBD1	TGTGCCAGCAGTCTTCGGACAGGGGAGAGTCAGCCCCAGCATTTT	CASSLRTGESQPQHF
TRBV7-2	NA	TRBJ1-2	NA	TGTGCCAGCAGCTCAAGAACCGGGGGGCGCGCAGGCTACACCTTC	CASSSRTGGRAGYTF
TRBV14	NA	TRBJ2-2	TRBD1	TGTGCCAGCAGCCATCACAGGGACAGATCGAACACCGGGGAGCTGTTTTTT	CASSHHRDRSNTGELFF
TRBV19	NA	TRBJ1-2	NA	TGTGCCAGTAGTACAGGGAGGATCGACTATGGCTACACCTTC	CASSTGRIDYGYTF
TRBV28	few	TRBJ2-1	TRBD2	TGTGCCAGCGTAGAGCGGGGGCCTTCAGAGCAGTTCTTC	CASVERGPSEQFF
TRBV9	NA	TRBJ1-2	TRBD1	TGTGCCAGCAGAAGGGACAGCGGGTACTATGGCTACACCTTC	CASRRDSGYYGYTF
TRBV28	NA	TRBJ1-5	NA	TGTGCCAGCAGTCCGAGCCTTCTTAAATCCACTCTTCAGCCCCAGCATTTT	CASSPSLLKSTLQPQHF
TRBV28	NA	TRBJ2-7	TRBD1	TGTGCCAGCGGGCCAGGGGGCGGTGAGCACGAGCAGTACTTC	CASGPGGGEHEQYF
TRBV5-6	NA	TRBJ1-3	TRBD1	TGTGCCAGCAGCCCAGACAGGGGGAGAGGAAACACCATATATTTT	CASSPDRGRGNTIYF
TRBV7-9	NA	TRBJ2-1	NA	TGTGCCAGCAGCTTAATCGTGGCGGTACCTGAGCAGTTCTTC	CASSLIVAVPEQFF
TRBV28	few	TRBJ2-7	NA	TGTGCCAGCAGTCGTTTCTCCTACGAGCAGTACTTC	CASSRFSYEQYF
TRBV5-1	NA	TRBJ2-7	NA	TGCGCCAGCAGCTTCCTTAGCGCACCCTACGAGCAGTACTTC	CASSFLSAPYEQYF
TRBV27	NA	TRBJ1-1	NA	TGTGCCAGCAAAACAGTGGTTGACACTGAAGCTTTCTTT	CASKTVVDTEAFF
TRBV5-1	NA	TRBJ1-3	TRBD1	TGCGCCAGCAGCCCCGGAGGGACAGATCGCCGCACCATATATTTT	CASSPGGTDRRTIYF
TRBV2	NA	TRBJ2-7	TRBD1	TGTGCCAGCAGTGGGGACAGTTACGAGCAGTACTTC	CASSGDSYEQYF
TRBV28	NA	TRBJ1-2	NA	TGTGCCAGCAGTCTTAGGGGGGGTGGCTATGGCTACACCTTC	CASSLRGGGYGYTF
TRBV9	NA	TRBJ1-4	NA	TGTGCCAGCAGCGTAGACCCAGCTAATGAAAAACTGTTTTTT	CASSVDPANEKLFF
TRBV29-1	NA	TRBJ1-2	NA	TGCAGCGTTGAAGATCAGGACAGAAATGGCTACACCTTC	CSVEDQDRNGYTF
TRBV10-1	NA	TRBJ2-3	NA	TGCGCCAGCAGTAAAGTGTTGGGGGGGCCAGATACGCAGTATTTT	CASSKVLGGPDTQYF
TRBV6-5	NA	TRBJ2-1	TRBD2	TGTGCCAGCAGAACTCTAGCGGGAGGTCACAATGAGCAGTTCTTC	CASRTLAGGHNEQFF
TRBV6-5	NA	TRBJ1-4	NA	TGTGCCAGCAGTTACTCCCCGGCGGGGGAAAAACTGTTTTTT	CASSYSPAGEKLFF
TRBV6-5	NA	TRBJ1-3	NA	TGTGCCAGCAGGAGGGGGTCTGGAAACACCATATATTTT	CASRRGSGNTIYF
TRBV5-1	NA	TRBJ1-6	NA	TGCGCCAGCAGCTCGCAGGGGTTCTCCTATAATTCACCCCTCCACTTT	CASSSQGFSYNSPLHF
TRBV19	NA	TRBJ1-4	NA	TGTGCCAGTAGTCGCATCTATCGGGGTGAAAAACTGTTTTTT	CASSRIYRGEKLFF
TRBV14	NA	TRBJ1-3	NA	TGTGCCAGCAGCGGACAAATGGTTTTGGGAAACACCATATATTTT	CASSGQMVLGNTIYF
TRBV10-1	NA	TRBJ2-3	TRBD2	TGCGCCACCACGACCCGGACTAATGGCGGGAGGGACACAGATACGCAGTATTTT	CATTTRTNGGRDTDTQYF
TRBV2	NA	TRBJ2-5	TRBD1	TGTGCCAGCAGGGCGACAGGGTCTAACCAAGAGACCCAGTACTTC	CASRATGSNQETQYF
TRBV5-4	NA	TRBJ2-5	TRBD2	TGTGCCAGCAGCTCCAACCCTTTGTGGGGGGGCCAAGAGACCCAGTACTTC	CASSSNPLWGGQETQYF
TRBV2	few	TRBJ1-5	NA	TGTGCCAGCAGTGAAGAAGGGGGAATTCAGCCCCAGCATTTT	CASSEEGGIQPQHF
TRBV9	NA	TRBJ2-7	TRBD1	TGTGCCAGCGGACCGGGACAGGGATACGAGCAGTACTTC	CASGPGQGYEQYF
TRBV28	once	TRBJ1-5	TRBD1	TGTGCCAGCACCTACCTCGACAGGGCCCATCAGCCCCAGCATTTT	CASTYLDRAHQPQHF
TRBV2	NA	TRBJ2-7	NA	TGTGCCAGCCAAGGCGGGGAGCCCTACGAGCAGTACTTC	CASQGGEPYEQYF